The T cell receptor beta chain under discussion was sequenced for a study of shared clonotypes between healthy human individuals. Study findings and constraints: The study found lower generation probabilities in non-shared clonotypes than in those shared by all four donors.

About this clone: Antigen unknown.

Deep-level running was used for the assay. Sequenced by immunoSEQ multiplex PCR; TCRdb stores in-frame clones only, minus some. The table has under 1,100,000 clones, 78% seen once. CDR3 length: 13 amino acids. Germline V gene data show CDR1 as SNHLY and CDR2 as FYNNEI. Between the trimmed V and J ends, which lost 7 bases and 14 bases, there was a span of 22 bases. Sequenced sample: memory CD4+ T cells from PBMCs. Documented subset: CD45RA-negative fraction. The chain has TRBV2 and TRBJ2-3; tentative D call: TRBD2 (6 bases). The sequence came from a man younger than 35 in good health. Some clones in this sample may be carry-over from other donors' samples. This CDR3 is CASTPDFGRDGYF. The CDR3 nucleotides are TGTGCCAGCACCCCGGACTTTGGGCGGGATGGGTATTTT.